This T cell receptor (beta chain) was captured by sequencing in a study of Siglec-9 on CD8 T cells in melanoma (dated by TCRdb to about 2019). Concerning the study at large: In this study, researchers looked at how Siglec-9 is expressed on CD8+ T cells and what Siglec-9 does to regulate T cells within the melanoma tumor microenvironment.

On the study overall, not on this receptor specifically: Siglec-9 was reported to mark and regulate an effector memory CD8+ T-cell subset that appeared to accumulate within melanoma tumors.

Notes on this clone: Its antigen specificity is not known. No much larger clone exists at a distance of one base, and base qualities are not known.

Via the germline V gene (reference sequence), CDR1 is MNHEY and CDR2 SMNVEV. The CDR3 spans 17 residues, from the cysteine through the phenylalanine. Kept here is only the CDR3 DNA, which spans 51 bases and is read in frame from base 1. Trimming leaves V shorter by 5 bases and J shorter by 6 bases, with the junction holding 14 bases beyond the gene matches. Library preparation was by the immunoSEQ multiplex PCR assay. TCRdb re-hosts the immuneACCESS table, in-frame sequences only. Its copies lack some clones; in the studies checked, an unresolved V gene accounts for under half of them, and the cause for the rest is not known. Across this sample there are over 30,000 clones, with roughly four fifths seen only once. The ten largest clones represent around 1.8% of the sample.

Sequencing was carried out using Siglec-9- CD8+ T cells sorted from blood. Explained via the paper, the cell subset or site label denotes: CD8 T cells lacking Siglec-9. This TCR came from a human donor in good health. Here the chain combines TRBV27 and TRBJ2-3, with TRBD2 identical over 10 junction bases. CDR3 reads: CASSPLGLGAGGDTQYF. The DNA is as follows: TGTGCCAGCAGTCCTCTGGGCCTCGGAGCGGGGGGGGATACGCAGTATTTT.